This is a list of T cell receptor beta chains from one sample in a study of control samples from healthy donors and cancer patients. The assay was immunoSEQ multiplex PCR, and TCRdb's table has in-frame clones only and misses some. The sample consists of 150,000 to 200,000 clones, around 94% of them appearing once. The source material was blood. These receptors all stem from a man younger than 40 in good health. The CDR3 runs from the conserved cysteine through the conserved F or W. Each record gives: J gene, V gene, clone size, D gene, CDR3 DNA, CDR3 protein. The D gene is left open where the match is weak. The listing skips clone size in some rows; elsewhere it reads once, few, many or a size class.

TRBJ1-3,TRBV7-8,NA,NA,TGTGCCAGCAGCTCGCGGGGGGCTGGAAACACCATATATTTT,CASSSRGAGNTIYF
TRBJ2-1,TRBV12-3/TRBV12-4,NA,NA,TGTGCCAGCAGTTCAGGGGATGAGCAGTTCTTC,CASSSGDEQFF
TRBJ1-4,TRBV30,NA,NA,TGTGCCTGGAGTGTAGAGGACACCGATAATGAAAAACTGTTTTTT,CAWSVEDTDNEKLFF
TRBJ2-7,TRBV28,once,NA,TGTGCCAGCACCCCTGGGAGGTACCTCTCCTACGAGCAGTACTTC,CASTPGRYLSYEQYF
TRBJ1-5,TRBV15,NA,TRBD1,TGTGCCACCAGCACTCGGGACAGGGGTTCATGGAATCAGCCCCAGCATTTT,CATSTRDRGSWNQPQHF
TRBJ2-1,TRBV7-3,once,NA,TGTGCCAGCAGCTCGGGGTCTGCGGTTGAGCAGTTCTTC,CASSSGSAVEQFF
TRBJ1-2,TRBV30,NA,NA,TGTGCCTGGAGTGTACTGAGGGGGACCGGCTACACCTTC,CAWSVLRGTGYTF
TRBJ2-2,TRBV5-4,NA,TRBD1,TGTGCCAGCAGCTTGGCAGGGGGGAACACCGGGGAGCTGTTTTTT,CASSLAGGNTGELFF
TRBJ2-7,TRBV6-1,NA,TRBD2,TGTGCCAGCAGTGAAGCCGGGGGAGGGTCCTCCTACGAGCAGTACTTC,CASSEAGGGSSYEQYF
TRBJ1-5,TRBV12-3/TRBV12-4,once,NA,TGTGCCAGCAGTCGGGGTCAGCCCCAGCATTTT,CASSRGQPQHF
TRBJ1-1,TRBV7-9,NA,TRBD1,TGTGCCAGCAAACCAGGGGGGAGGGACTACACTGAAGCTTTCTTT,CASKPGGRDYTEAFF
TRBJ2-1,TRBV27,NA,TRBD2,TGTGCCAGCAGCTCCTGGACTAGCGGGAGGGGGTCCTACAATGAGCAGTTCTTC,CASSSWTSGRGSYNEQFF
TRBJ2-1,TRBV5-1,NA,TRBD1,TGCGCCAGCAGCTTAGGGGACAGGCGGAACAATGAGCAGTTCTTC,CASSLGDRRNNEQFF
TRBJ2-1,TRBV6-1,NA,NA,TGTGCCAGCAGTGATTGGGGGGCCGTTGCCTACAATGAGCAGTTCTTC,CASSDWGAVAYNEQFF
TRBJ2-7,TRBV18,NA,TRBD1,TGTGCCAGCTCATATGGGACAGCTCCCTACGAGCAGTACTTC,CASSYGTAPYEQYF
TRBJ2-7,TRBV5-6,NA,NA,TGTGCCAGCACTTACCTCGTAGGTGGCGAGCAGTACTTC,CASTYLVGGEQYF
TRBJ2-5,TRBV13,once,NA,TGTGCCAGCAGCTCTGGGGGGGCGGGGGAGACCCAGTACTTC,CASSSGGAGETQYF
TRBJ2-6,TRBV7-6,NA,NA,TGTGCCAGCAGCTTAGTCATGGGGAGCTCTGGGGCCAACGTCCTGACTTTC,CASSLVMGSSGANVLTF
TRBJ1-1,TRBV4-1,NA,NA,TGCGCCAGCAGCCAAGATTCGAGGCAAATGAACACTGAAGCTTTCTTT,CASSQDSRQMNTEAFF
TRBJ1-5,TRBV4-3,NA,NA,TGCGCCAGCAGCCAAGAGTGGAGTAACAATCAGCCCCAGCATTTT,CASSQEWSNNQPQHF
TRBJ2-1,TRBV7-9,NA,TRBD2,TGTGCCAGCAGCTCACGAGCGGGAGCCTACAATGAGCAGTTCTTC,CASSSRAGAYNEQFF
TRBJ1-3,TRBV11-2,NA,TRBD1,TGTGCCAGCAGCGGACGGACAGGGATTCGCGGAAACACCATATATTTT,CASSGRTGIRGNTIYF
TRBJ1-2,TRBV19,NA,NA,TGTGCCAGCTCCGTGGGGGCTGATGGCTACACCTTC,CASSVGADGYTF
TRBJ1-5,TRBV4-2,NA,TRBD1,TGTGCCAGCAGCCAAGGACAGGGGGGTCAGCCCCAGCATTTT,CASSQGQGGQPQHF
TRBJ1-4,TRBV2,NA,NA,TGTGCCAGCAGTGCCCCGGACCTGGGGCCTAATGAAAAACTGTTTTTT,CASSAPDLGPNEKLFF
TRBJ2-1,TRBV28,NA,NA,TGTGCCAGCAGTACCTCCATGGCGCAGGGGAACAATGAGCAGTTCTTC,CASSTSMAQGNNEQFF
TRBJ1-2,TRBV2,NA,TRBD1,TGTGCCAGCAGTGATCCGGGACAGAGAACCTACTATGGCTACACCTTC,CASSDPGQRTYYGYTF
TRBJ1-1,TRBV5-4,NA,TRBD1,TGTGCCAGCAGCGCCGGGGGACAGCTGAACACTGAAGCTTTCTTT,CASSAGGQLNTEAFF